This T cell receptor (beta chain) was recovered during a study of control samples from healthy donors and cancer patients. This CDR3 is built from 17 residues. In germline, CDR1 is SGHAT, CDR2 FQNNGV. V dropped 0 bases and J dropped 0 bases, with 15 bases sitting between them. TCRdb's copy holds only in-frame clones and misses some; the assay was immunoSEQ multiplex PCR. Here the sample spans more than 80,000 clones, 90% to 95% being singletons. This sequence was found in a man between 18 and 29 years old in good health. The sequencing sample was made of blood. The gene calls are TRBV11-2 and TRBJ2-7, with unresolved D. The CDR3 DNA reads TGTGCCAGCAGCTTAGATGGACGCGCCAGGAGCTCCTACGAGCAGTACTTC. Amino acids: CASSLDGRARSSYEQYF.